This entry lists 14 T cell receptor beta chains sequenced from one sample in a study of T-cell reconstitution after alpha-beta-depleted transplantation in children. Study-level findings and limits: Hyperexpanded clones declined; after one year, newly produced T cells mostly supplied diversity.

For these TCRs, the target antigens are not known. The library targeted TCRbeta and was prepared with unique molecular identifiers. TCRdb called the PCR reads again in MiXCR, with one record for every CDR3 protein. The sample has around 270,000 distinct CDR3 sequences, nearly 8% seen once; the top ten hold 9.1%. The source material was peripheral blood, sampled 360 days after TCRalphabeta/CD19-depleted stem cell transplant. These TCRs come from a female patient aged 2-10 years who had a stem cell transplant for Fanconi anemia, so the T cells may come from the graft donor.

The chain employs TRBV9 and TRBJ1-4; unclear D gene. The CDR3 loop spans 16 amino acids. Between the trimmed V and J ends, which lost 0 bases and 6 bases, there was a span of 15 bases. Germline CDR1 reads SGDLS; CDR2 reads YYNGEE. In DNA, the CDR3 is TGTGCCAGCAGCGTAGGTCCTGCCGCTAGTGATGAAAAACTGTTTTTT. Its protein product is CASSVGPAASDEKLFF.

This clonotype has at least ten counts. The V call is TRBV5-1, the J call TRBJ2-1; 7 nucleotides line up with TRBD1. The germline CDR1 and CDR2 sequences are SGHRS and YFSETQ. Trimming took 0 bases from V and 4 from J; bases not matched to a gene: 7. The CDR3 length is 16 residues. The CDR3 sequence is CASSLDRGQVYNEQFF. The CDR3 nucleotides are TGCGCCAGCAGCTTGGACAGGGGTCAGGTTTACAATGAGCAGTTCTTC.

This clonotype was detected many times. The chain links TRBV5-1 to TRBJ2-7; the D call may be TRBD1 or TRBD2 (5 bases each). From germline, CDR1 is SGHRS and CDR2 YFSETQ. V lost 4 bases and J 1 base, leaving 12 bases between the germline ends. CDR3 length: 14 amino acids. The CDR3 DNA reads TGCGCCAGCAGCCCCCGGGACCGATCCTACGAGCAGTACTTC. Translation: CASSPRDRSYEQYF.

At least ten counts were recorded for this clonotype. At one end, the junction sequence differs from germline, possibly due to a read error. This chain joins TRBV4-3 and TRBJ2-1, with D unresolved. The CDR3 extends over 12 amino acids. Germline V gene data show CDR1 as LGHNA and CDR2 as YSLEER. The CDR3 sequence: CASTYLANGQFF. In DNA, the CDR3 is TGCGCCAGCACCTATTTAGCCAATGGGCAGTTCTTC.

V is TRBV25-1 and J is TRBJ2-2; 8 bases line up with TRBD1. V shed 4 bases, J shed 6 bases, and the junction held 10 bases outside the gene matches. CDR3 length: 16 amino acids. Germline CDR1 and CDR2: MGHDK and SYGVNS. The DNA for the CDR3 is TGTGCCAGCAGTGGGAGCCCGGGACAGGTTGCCGGGGAGCTGTTTTTT. It codes for CASSGSPGQVAGELFF.

J is TRBJ1-2 and V is TRBV20-1; 8 bases are a match to TRBD1. The germline V gene has CDR1 DFQATT and CDR2 SNEGSKA (reference sequence). With V trimmed by 0 bases and J by 4 bases, 1 base remained unmatched. The CDR3 runs 13 residues. CDR3 amino acids: CSARDRGLYGYTF. CDR3 in DNA: TGCAGTGCTAGAGACAGGGGGCTCTATGGCTACACCTTC.

This clonotype occurred many times. The chain employs TRBV6-5 and TRBJ1-5, with D hard to call. The CDR3 totals 15 residues. Germline V gene sequence: CDR1 MNHEY, CDR2 SVGAGI. Trimming removed 5 bases from V and 4 bases from J, with 15 bases in between. The CDR3 DNA follows: TGTGCCAGCAGTCCACGTCAGTATGGGAATCAGCCCCAGCATTTT. Its protein is CASSPRQYGNQPQHF.

This clonotype came up a few times. J is TRBJ1-2 and V is TRBV6-5; D remains ambiguous. The V end lost 0 bases, the J end lost 0 bases, and 11 bases lay between the germline ends. The CDR3 length is 16 residues. The V gene's germline CDR1 is MNHEY and CDR2 SVGAGI. For the CDR3, the DNA is TGTGCCAGCAGTTACTCGATGCAGCAGGCTAACTATGGCTACACCTTC. Encoded protein: CASSYSMQQANYGYTF.

The chain uses TRBV20-1 and TRBJ2-7; 10 nucleotides line up with TRBD2. Germline V gives CDR1 DFQATT, CDR2 SNEGSKA (reference sequence). The CDR3 has 14 amino acids. V lost 8 bases and J lost 2; bases outside the gene matches: 9. The CDR3 region is CSRGGTSVAYEQYF. DNA of the CDR3: TGCAGTCGTGGAGGGACTAGCGTCGCCTACGAGCAGTACTTC.

This clonotype occurred many times. An end of the junction does not agree with germline; a read error may underlie this. The chain links TRBV12-3 or TRBV12-4 to TRBJ2-5; tentatively, D is TRBD2 (6 bases). This CDR3 contains 11 residues. Here the CDR3 DNA reads TGTGCCAGCAGTTCAACTGGGACTTTACGTTTC. It translates to CASSSTGTLRF.

V gene TRBV5-4 combines with J gene TRBJ1-2; 8 bases match TRBD1. CDR1 and CDR2 from the germline V gene are SGHNT and YYREEE (reference sequence). V trimming: 0 bases; J trimming: 6 bases; junction bases outside the gene matches: 4. This CDR3 comprises 14 residues. CDR3 sequence (DNA): TGTGCCAGCAGCTTGGTAGGACAGGGAGATGGCTACACCTTC. Its translation is CASSLVGQGDGYTF.

This clonotype was observed a few times. The chain recombines TRBV19 with TRBJ2-1; D not certain. Deletions cut 3 bases from V and 6 bases from J, with 9 bases between. The length of the CDR3 is 13 residues. Germline CDR1 is LNHDA and CDR2 is SQIVND (reference sequence). The CDR3, as DNA: TGTGCCAGTAGTATGAACAGCCGCAATGAGCAGTTCTTC. This sequence encodes CASSMNSRNEQFF.

This clonotype was seen many times. The rearrangement uses TRBV20-1 and TRBJ2-5; 9 bases are shared with TRBD2. The length of the CDR3 is 12 residues. Losses at the gene ends were 6 bases for V and 4 bases for J; bases not matched to a gene: 3. The germline V gene has CDR1 DFQATT and CDR2 SNEGSKA (reference sequence). As DNA, the CDR3 is TGCAGTGCCCATAGCGGGGGAGAGACCCAGTACTTC. The encoded protein is CSAHSGGETQYF.

This clonotype was observed at least ten times. J is TRBJ2-1 and V is TRBV20-1, with 13 bases lining up with TRBD2. J gave up 10 bases and V 0 bases, and 9 bases lay outside the gene matches. CDR1 DFQATT and CDR2 SNEGSKA come from the germline V gene (reference sequence). This CDR3 is 16 amino acids long. In DNA form, the CDR3 reads TGCAGTGCTAGAGATTACGGGGGACTAGCGGGGCCGGAGCAGTTCTTC. Its protein is CSARDYGGLAGPEQFF.